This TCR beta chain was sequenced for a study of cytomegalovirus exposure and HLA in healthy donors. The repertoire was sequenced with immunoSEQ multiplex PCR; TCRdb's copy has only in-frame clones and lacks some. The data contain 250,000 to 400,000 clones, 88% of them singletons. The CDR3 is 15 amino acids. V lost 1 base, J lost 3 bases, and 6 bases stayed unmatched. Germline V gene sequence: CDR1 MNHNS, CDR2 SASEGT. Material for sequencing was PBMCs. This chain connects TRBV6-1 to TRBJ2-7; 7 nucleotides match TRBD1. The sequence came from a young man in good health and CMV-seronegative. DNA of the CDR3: TGTGCCAGCAGTGAAGATGTGTCAGGGGGCTACGAGCAGTACTTC. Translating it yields CASSEDVSGGYEQYF.